Listed here is a single TCR beta chain. Original handling: Reference gene primer amplification in the assay estimated nucleated cell counts. The protocol was immunoSEQ multiplex PCR, while the TCRdb copy is restricted to in-frame clones and leaves out a portion. V, J and clone size reflect that table, while D and trimming were determined from the DNA. The sample lists some 160,000 clones; around 82% were seen once. The sample originates from a study of blood T cell repertoires in COVID-19. On the study more broadly: Acute-phase and convalescent COVID-19 samples originated in the United States, Italy and Spain.

The V and J ends lost 3 bases and 2 bases respectively, with 13 bases between them. The CDR3 is made up of 15 amino acids. Germline assignment: CDR1 LNHDA and CDR2 SQIVND (reference sequence). The genes are TRBV19 and TRBJ1-1; D uncertain. The origin of this receptor is a woman aged 45 to 65 with acute or convalescent COVID-19. The source material was peripheral blood. The chain's CDR3 is CASSMRVSLNTEAFF. The CDR3 DNA reads as TGTGCCAGTAGTATGCGGGTCAGCCTCAACACTGAAGCTTTCTTT.